This section outlines one T cell receptor beta chain sequence together with its context. J gave up 2 bases and V 6 bases, and 3 bases lay outside the gene matches. Germline V CDR1 and CDR2: SEHNR, FQNEAQ (reference sequence). The CDR3 runs to 13 residues. The data derive from a study of control samples from healthy donors and cancer patients. Profiled with immunoSEQ multiplex PCR; TCRdb holds only in-frame clones, not every one. The table has 170,000 or so clones, 90% to 95% seen once. The sequence was collected from a man younger than 35 in good health. The chain joins TRBV7-9 to TRBJ2-7; 8 bases line up with TRBD1. The sample taken for sequencing was blood. CDR3 nucleotides: TGTGCCAGCAGACGACAGGGGACCTACGAGCAGTACTTC. This sequence encodes CASRRQGTYEQYF.